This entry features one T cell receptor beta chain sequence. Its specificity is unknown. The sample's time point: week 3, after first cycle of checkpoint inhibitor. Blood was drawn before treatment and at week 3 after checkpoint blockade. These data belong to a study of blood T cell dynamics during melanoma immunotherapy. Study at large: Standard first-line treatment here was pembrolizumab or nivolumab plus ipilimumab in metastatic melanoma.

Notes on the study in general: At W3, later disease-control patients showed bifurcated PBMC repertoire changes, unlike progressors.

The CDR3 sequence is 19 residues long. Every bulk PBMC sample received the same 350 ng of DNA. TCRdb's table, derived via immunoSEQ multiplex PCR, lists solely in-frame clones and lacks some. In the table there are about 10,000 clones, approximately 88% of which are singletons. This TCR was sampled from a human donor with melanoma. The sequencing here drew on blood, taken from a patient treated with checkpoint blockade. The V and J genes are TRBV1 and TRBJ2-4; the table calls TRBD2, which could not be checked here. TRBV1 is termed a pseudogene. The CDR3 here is CTSSQGTSGGGIAKNIQYF. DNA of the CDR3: TGCACCAGCAGCCAAGGGACTAGCGGGGGTGGTATAGCCAAAAACATTCAGTACTTC.